This TCR beta chain was sequenced for a study of cytomegalovirus exposure and HLA in healthy donors. This CDR3 has 17 amino acids. Germline lookup yields CDR1 MDHEN and CDR2 SYDVKM. Trimming stripped 5 bases from V and 6 bases from J, with 22 bases between. The PCR had 60 Vbeta and 13 Jbeta primers. The protocol was immunoSEQ multiplex PCR, while the TCRdb copy is restricted to in-frame clones and leaves out a portion. The table records about 98,000 clones, approximately 70% of them present only once. As to this clone: Within the sample, other DNA sequences also encode this same CDR3.

The TCR sequence derives from a middle-aged man in good health and CMV-seronegative. V gene TRBV28 combines with J gene TRBJ2-2; TRBD1 might be the D (5 bases). The source material was PBMCs. The CDR3 protein is CASSLLGLKLGAGELFF. The CDR3 DNA is TGTGCCAGCAGTCTATTGGGGCTAAAGTTAGGAGCCGGGGAGCTGTTTTTT.